This TCR beta chain was captured by sequencing in a study of blood T cell repertoires in COVID-19. Overall study: In each case, the material was cDNA or gDNA derived from T cells, B-cell-depleted T cells, or PBMCs.

Assay: immunoSEQ multiplex PCR; the TCRdb copy retains only in-frame clones and omits some. Of almost 200,000 clones listed, around four fifths were seen once; the top ten hold approximately 0.97%. The CDR3 length is 17 residues. Germline-derived CDR1 and CDR2 are SGDLS and YYNGEE. Trimming removed 2 bases from V and 5 bases from J; junction bases left unmatched: 9. Material for sequencing was peripheral blood. V usage is TRBV9 and J usage is TRBJ2-2; 10 bases match TRBD2. This receptor was identified in a man aged 60 to 69 with COVID-19, enrolled during active disease. Here the CDR3 reads CASSVQIPGLATGELFF. The CDR3 DNA reads as TGTGCCAGCAGCGTCCAAATCCCGGGACTAGCGACCGGGGAGCTGTTTTTT.